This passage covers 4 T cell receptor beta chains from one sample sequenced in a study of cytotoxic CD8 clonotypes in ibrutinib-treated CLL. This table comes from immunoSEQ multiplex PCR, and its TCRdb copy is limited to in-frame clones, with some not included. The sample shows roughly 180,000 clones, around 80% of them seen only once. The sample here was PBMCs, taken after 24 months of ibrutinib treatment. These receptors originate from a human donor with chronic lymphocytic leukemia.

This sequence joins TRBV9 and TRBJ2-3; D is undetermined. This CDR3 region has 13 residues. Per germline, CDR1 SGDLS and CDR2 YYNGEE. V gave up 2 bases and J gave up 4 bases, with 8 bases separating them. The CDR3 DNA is TGTGCCAGCAGCGTCCCCAGTTCAGATACGCAGTATTTT. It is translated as CASSVPSSDTQYF.

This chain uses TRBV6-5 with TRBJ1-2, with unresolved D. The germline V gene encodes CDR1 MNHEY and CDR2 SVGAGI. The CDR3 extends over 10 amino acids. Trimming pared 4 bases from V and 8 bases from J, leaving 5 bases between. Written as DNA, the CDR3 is TGTGCCAGCAGTTCTGGGGGCTACACCTTC. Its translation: CASSSGGYTF.

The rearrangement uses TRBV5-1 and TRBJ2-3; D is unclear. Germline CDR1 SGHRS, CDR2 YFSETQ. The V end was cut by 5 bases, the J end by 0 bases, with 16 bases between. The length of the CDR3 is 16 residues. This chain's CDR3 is CASRLALVSSTDTQYF. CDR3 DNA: TGCGCCAGCAGGCTGGCTTTGGTCTCTAGCACAGATACGCAGTATTTT.

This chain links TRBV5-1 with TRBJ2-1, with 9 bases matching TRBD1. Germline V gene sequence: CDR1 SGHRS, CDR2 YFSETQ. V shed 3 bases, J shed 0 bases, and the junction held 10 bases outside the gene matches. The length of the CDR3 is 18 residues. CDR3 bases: TGCGCCAGCAGCTACTACCTCCGGGACAGGGTCTCCTACAATGAGCAGTTCTTC. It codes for CASSYYLRDRVSYNEQFF.